One sample yielded the 5 T cell receptor beta chains listed below, sequenced in a study of identical twins. MiXCR was run by TCRdb on the 5' RACE reads, yielding one entry per CDR3 protein. Of about 390,000 distinct CDR3 sequences in the sample, 8.5% to 10% are singletons; the top ten hold roughly 9%. Sequenced material: naive T cells sorted from blood. The receptors were gathered from a woman aged 45-65 years in good health.

This clonotype was picked up a small number of times. V usage is TRBV29-1 and J usage is TRBJ2-5; tentative D call: TRBD1 (5 bases). V lost 0 bases and J lost 7, with 18 bases in between. The germline gives CDR1 SQVTM, CDR2 ANQGSEA. CDR3 length equals 15 residues. DNA of the CDR3: TGCAGCGTTGAAGATCCGGTGGGGCCGGGTTCGACCCAGTACTTC. This encodes CSVEDPVGPGSTQYF. The whole variable domain, filled in from reference TRBV29-1 and TRBJ2-5, reads SAVISQKPSRDICQRGTSLTIQCQVDSQVTMMFWYRQQPGQSLTLIATANQGSEATYESGFVIDKFPISRPNLTFSTLTVSNMSPEDSSIYLCSVEDPVGPGSTQYFGPGTRLLVL.

This clonotype has a handful of counts. The rearrangement links TRBV12-3 or TRBV12-4 to TRBJ2-1; maybe TRBD2 (5 bases). CDR3 length: 12 residues. Trimming removed 6 bases at V and 10 bases at J, with 13 bases between. CDR3 region: CASRYITGEQFF. The CDR3 bases are TGTGCCAGCAGGTACATCACGGGGGAGCAGTTCTTC.

This clonotype was found many times. The gene calls are TRBV24-1 and TRBJ2-3; D possibly matches TRBD1 or TRBD2 (5 bases each). The CDR3 runs 14 residues. Looked up from germline, CDR1 is KGHDR and CDR2 is SFDVKD. The V end was cut by 2 bases, the J end by 2 bases, with 7 bases between. CDR3 DNA sequence: TGTGCCACCAGTGATTCCGGGACCACAGATACGCAGTATTTT. It specifies CATSDSGTTDTQYF.

This clonotype was seen more than once but under ten times. The rearrangement uses TRBV6-1 and TRBJ2-2; possibly TRBD1 for D (5 bases). CDR1 is MNHNS and CDR2 is SASEGT in the germline V gene. Trimming stripped 8 bases from V and 3 bases from J, with 13 bases between. The CDR3 is made up of 14 amino acids. The CDR3 loop is CASLFRVYTGELFF. As DNA, the CDR3 is TGTGCCAGCTTGTTCAGGGTTTACACCGGGGAGCTGTTTTTT.

There are many counts of this clonotype. The chain is built from TRBV20-1 and TRBJ2-7; a possible D gene is TRBD1 (6 bases). Deletions cut 3 bases from V and 2 bases from J, with 14 bases between. This CDR3 contains 14 residues. The germline V gene has CDR1 DFQATT and CDR2 SNEGSKA (reference sequence). The CDR3 DNA reads as TGCAGTGCTAGGTCGACAGGAGCTCCCTACGAGCAGTACTTC. Translated, it gives CSARSTGAPYEQYF.